The rows below give T cell receptor beta chains drawn from one sample of a study of beta chain features in type 1 diabetes. Generated by immunoSEQ multiplex PCR, the TCRdb table keeps only in-frame clones and is missing some. The table records fewer than 350,000 clones, around 20% of them present only once. Sequencing used naive CD4+ T cells from blood. The receptors derive from a woman aged 18 to 35 in good health. Each CDR3 is given with its conserved first and last residue. The D gene is left open where the match is weak. Expanded clones are given a class, and other clones once, few, many or no size at all.

v_gene: TRBV2; j_gene: TRBJ1-2; abundance: NA; d_gene: NA; CDR3nt: TGTGCCAGCGTCCGGGACAACGGGCTGAACTATGGCTACACCTTC; CDR3aa: CASVRDNGLNYGYTF
v_gene: TRBV6-5; j_gene: TRBJ1-1; abundance: NA; d_gene: NA; CDR3nt: TGTGCCAGCACGCAGGGATGGGCCACTGAAGCTTTCTTT; CDR3aa: CASTQGWATEAFF
v_gene: TRBV7-2; j_gene: TRBJ1-1; abundance: NA; d_gene: TRBD1; CDR3nt: TGTGCCAGCAGCGCACCCCGACAGGGGATACGGGAAGCTTTCTTT; CDR3aa: CASSAPRQGIREAFF
v_gene: TRBV12-5; j_gene: TRBJ2-5; abundance: few; d_gene: NA; CDR3nt: TGTGCTAGTGGAGATACAGGGCGGGAGACCCAGTACTTC; CDR3aa: CASGDTGRETQYF
v_gene: TRBV2; j_gene: TRBJ1-2; abundance: NA; d_gene: TRBD1; CDR3nt: TGTGCCAGCAGGGGGGGGACAGGCCCCTATGGCTACACCTTC; CDR3aa: CASRGGTGPYGYTF
v_gene: TRBV5-1; j_gene: TRBJ1-6; abundance: NA; d_gene: TRBD1; CDR3nt: TGCGCCAGCAGCCTCGGACAGGCTGATAATTCACCCCTCCACTTT; CDR3aa: CASSLGQADNSPLHF
v_gene: TRBV7-9; j_gene: TRBJ1-1; abundance: few; d_gene: NA; CDR3nt: TGTGCCAGCAGCCAGGACCAGGGTTCAACTGAAGCTTTCTTT; CDR3aa: CASSQDQGSTEAFF
v_gene: TRBV9; j_gene: TRBJ2-3; abundance: once; d_gene: TRBD2; CDR3nt: TGTGCCAGCAGCATTAAACTAGCGGACACAGATACGCAGTATTTT; CDR3aa: CASSIKLADTDTQYF
v_gene: TRBV30; j_gene: TRBJ2-5; abundance: few; d_gene: NA; CDR3nt: TGTGCCTGGAGGCGACAGAAGGAGACCCAGTACTTC; CDR3aa: CAWRRQKETQYF
v_gene: TRBV30; j_gene: TRBJ2-1; abundance: NA; d_gene: TRBD2; CDR3nt: TGTGCCTGGAGTTTGTTAGCGGGAGGGGGATCCTACAATGAGCAGTTCTTC; CDR3aa: CAWSLLAGGGSYNEQFF
v_gene: TRBV5-1; j_gene: TRBJ2-1; abundance: few; d_gene: TRBD1; CDR3nt: TGCGCCAGCAGGTTGGGGACAGGGTCCAATGAGCAGTTCTTC; CDR3aa: CASRLGTGSNEQFF
v_gene: TRBV30; j_gene: TRBJ2-3; abundance: NA; d_gene: NA; CDR3nt: TGTGCCTGGAGCATCACAGGATTGGGTACAGATACGCAGTATTTT; CDR3aa: CAWSITGLGTDTQYF
v_gene: TRBV7-2; j_gene: TRBJ2-7; abundance: few; d_gene: TRBD2; CDR3nt: TGTGCCAGCACCCAAAGCGGGAGGGCCTTTGAGCAGTACTTC; CDR3aa: CASTQSGRAFEQYF
v_gene: TRBV28; j_gene: TRBJ2-7; abundance: NA; d_gene: TRBD1; CDR3nt: TGTGCCAGCAGTCTTCAGGACAGGGGCGAGCAGTACTTC; CDR3aa: CASSLQDRGEQYF
v_gene: TRBV5-1; j_gene: TRBJ2-3; abundance: once; d_gene: TRBD1; CDR3nt: TGCGCCAGCAGCCCTCAGGGGGACAGCGCGGATACGCAGTATTTT; CDR3aa: CASSPQGDSADTQYF
v_gene: TRBV6-1; j_gene: TRBJ1-4; abundance: NA; d_gene: NA; CDR3nt: TGTGCCAGCAGTGAAGTGTGGGGCTCGTCGGAAAAACTGTTTTTT; CDR3aa: CASSEVWGSSEKLFF
v_gene: TRBV5-4; j_gene: TRBJ2-1; abundance: NA; d_gene: TRBD1; CDR3nt: TGTGCCAGCAGCGCAGAGACAGGGGGTGAGCAGTTCTTC; CDR3aa: CASSAETGGEQFF
v_gene: TRBV4-1; j_gene: TRBJ2-7; abundance: few; d_gene: TRBD2; CDR3nt: TGCGCCAGCAGCCAAGTTAGCGGGAGCCCTTACGAGCAGTACTTC; CDR3aa: CASSQVSGSPYEQYF
v_gene: TRBV4-3; j_gene: TRBJ2-3; abundance: NA; d_gene: TRBD2; CDR3nt: TGCGCCAGCAGCCTAGGACTAGCGGGGGGCACAGATACGCAGTATTTT; CDR3aa: CASSLGLAGGTDTQYF
v_gene: TRBV30; j_gene: TRBJ2-3; abundance: few; d_gene: TRBD1; CDR3nt: TGTGCCTCTACAGGGGGTAGCACAGATACGCAGTATTTT; CDR3aa: CASTGGSTDTQYF
v_gene: TRBV4-1; j_gene: TRBJ1-1; abundance: NA; d_gene: TRBD1; CDR3nt: TGCGCCAGCAGCTGGTCCCAGGGGGTTCGGAACACTGAAGCTTTCTTT; CDR3aa: CASSWSQGVRNTEAFF
v_gene: TRBV30; j_gene: TRBJ1-1; abundance: few; d_gene: NA; CDR3nt: TGTGCCTGGGGTTTGGGGGGGAACACTGAAGCTTTCTTT; CDR3aa: CAWGLGGNTEAFF